The source of this T cell receptor (beta chain) is a study of cytomegalovirus exposure and HLA in healthy donors. Study information: Within the Caucasian-associated ancestry cluster were roughly 82% of the roughly 380 genotyped donors. Notes on the study in general: HLA alleles were associated with roughly 15,000 TCR beta sequences in a later analysis at 0.05 false discovery rate. The authors confirmed in vitro that a few CMV-associated chains were specific for CMV antigens.

Although they were nominally healthy when sampled, donors likely had unrecorded immune exposures. The PCR used 60 Vbeta and 13 Jbeta primers. TCRdb's copy holds only in-frame clones and misses some; the assay was immunoSEQ multiplex PCR. In the table there are some 90,000 clones, 65% to 85% of which are singletons. As for this clone: Its antigen is not known.

J was trimmed by 5 bases and V by 6 bases; bases with no gene match: 8. CDR3 length: 14 amino acids. Germline V gene data show CDR1 as MDHEN and CDR2 as SYDVKM. The rearrangement joins TRBV28 to TRBJ1-2; 8 bases fit TRBD1. The sequence came from a woman in her seventies in good health and CMV-seropositive. Material for sequencing was PBMCs. The CDR3 DNA sequence: TGTGCCAGCAGGGGAACCGGGACAGGATATGGCTACACCTTC. This encodes CASRGTGTGYGYTF.